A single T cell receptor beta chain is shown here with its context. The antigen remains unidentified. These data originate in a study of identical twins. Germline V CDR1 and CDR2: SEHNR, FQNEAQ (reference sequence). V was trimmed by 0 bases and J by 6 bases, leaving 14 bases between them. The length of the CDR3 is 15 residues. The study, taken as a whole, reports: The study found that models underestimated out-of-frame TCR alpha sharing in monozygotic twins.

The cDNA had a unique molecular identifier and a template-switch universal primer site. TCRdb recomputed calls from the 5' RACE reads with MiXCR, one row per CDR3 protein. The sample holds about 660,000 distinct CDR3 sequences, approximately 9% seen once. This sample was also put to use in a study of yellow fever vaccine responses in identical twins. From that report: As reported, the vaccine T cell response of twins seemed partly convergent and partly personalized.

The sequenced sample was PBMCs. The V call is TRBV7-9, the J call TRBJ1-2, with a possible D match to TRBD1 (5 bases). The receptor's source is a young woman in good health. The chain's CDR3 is CASSLAGVNMNGYTF. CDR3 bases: TGTGCCAGCAGCTTAGCGGGGGTGAATATGAATGGCTACACCTTC. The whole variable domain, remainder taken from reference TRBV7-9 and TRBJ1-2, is DTGVSQNPRHKITKRGQNVTFRCDPISEHNRLYWYRQTLGQGPEFLTYFQNEAQLEKSRLLSDRFSAERPKGSFSTLEIQRTEQGDSAMYLCASSLAGVNMNGYTFGSGTRLTVV.